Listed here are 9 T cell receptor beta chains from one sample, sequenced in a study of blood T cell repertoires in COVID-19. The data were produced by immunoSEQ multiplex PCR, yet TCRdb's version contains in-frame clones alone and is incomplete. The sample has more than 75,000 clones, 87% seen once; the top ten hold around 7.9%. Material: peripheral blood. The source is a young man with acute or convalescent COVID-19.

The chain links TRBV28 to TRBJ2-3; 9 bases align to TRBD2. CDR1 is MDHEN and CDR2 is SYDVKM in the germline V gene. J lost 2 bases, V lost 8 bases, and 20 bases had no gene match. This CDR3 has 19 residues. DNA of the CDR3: TGTGCCAGCCCGAACTTCTGGCGGGAGGGCCTCTTGGTCACAGATACGCAGTATTTT. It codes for CASPNFWREGLLVTDTQYF.

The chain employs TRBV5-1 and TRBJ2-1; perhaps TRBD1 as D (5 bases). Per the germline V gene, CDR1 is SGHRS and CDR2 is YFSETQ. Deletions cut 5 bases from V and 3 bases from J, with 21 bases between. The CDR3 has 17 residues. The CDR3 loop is CASRLRPAQGIYNEQFF. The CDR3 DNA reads TGCGCCAGCAGACTGCGCCCAGCGCAGGGTATCTACAATGAGCAGTTCTTC. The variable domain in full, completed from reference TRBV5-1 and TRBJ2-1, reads KAGVTQTPRYLIKTRGQQVTLSCSPISGHRSVSWYQQTPGQGLQFLFEYFSETQRNKGNFPGRFSGRQFSNSRSEMNVSTLELGDSALYLCASRLRPAQGIYNEQFFGPGTRLTVL.

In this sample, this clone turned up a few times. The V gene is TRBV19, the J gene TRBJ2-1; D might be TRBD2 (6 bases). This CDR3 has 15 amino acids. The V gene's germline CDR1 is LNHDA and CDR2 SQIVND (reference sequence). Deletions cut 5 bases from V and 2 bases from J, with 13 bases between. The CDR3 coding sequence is TGTGCCAGTAGTCCCTTCGCGGGGCCCTACAATGAGCAGTTCTTC. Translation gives CASSPFAGPYNEQFF.

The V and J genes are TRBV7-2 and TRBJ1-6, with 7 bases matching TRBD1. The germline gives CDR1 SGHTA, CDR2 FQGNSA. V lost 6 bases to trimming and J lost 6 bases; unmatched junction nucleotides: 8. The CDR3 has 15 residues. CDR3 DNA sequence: TGTGCCAGCAGATTTCCAGGGGGACCTAATTCACCCCTCCACTTT. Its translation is CASRFPGGPNSPLHF.

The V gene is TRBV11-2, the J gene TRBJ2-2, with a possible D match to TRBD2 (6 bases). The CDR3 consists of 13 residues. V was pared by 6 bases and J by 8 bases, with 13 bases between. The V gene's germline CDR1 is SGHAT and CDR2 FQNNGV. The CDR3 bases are TGTGCCAGCAGTCGGGAGACTGGAGGGGAGCTGTTTTTT. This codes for CASSRETGGELFF. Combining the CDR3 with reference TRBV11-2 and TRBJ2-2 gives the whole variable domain EAGVAQSPRYKIIEKRQSVAFWCNPISGHATLYWYQQILGQGPKLLIQFQNNGVVDDSQLPKDRFSAERLKGVDSTLKIQPAKLEDSAVYLCASSRETGGELFFGEGSRLTVL.

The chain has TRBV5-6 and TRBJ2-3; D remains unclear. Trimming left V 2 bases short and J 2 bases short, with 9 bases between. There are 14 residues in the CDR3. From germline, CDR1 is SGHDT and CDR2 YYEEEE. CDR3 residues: CASSFGTDTDTQYF. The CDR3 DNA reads TGTGCCAGCAGCTTTGGTACTGACACAGATACGCAGTATTTT.

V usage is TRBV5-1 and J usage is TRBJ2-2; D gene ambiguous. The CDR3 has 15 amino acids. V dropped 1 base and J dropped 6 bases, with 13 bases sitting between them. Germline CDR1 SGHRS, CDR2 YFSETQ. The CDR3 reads CASSLRGPLAGELFF. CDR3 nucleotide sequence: TGCGCCAGCAGCTTGCGTGGGCCGTTGGCCGGGGAGCTGTTTTTT.

CDR3 nucleotides: TGTGCCAGCAGTAATGACAGCCCGGTATACAATGAGCAGTTCTTC. Translation gives CASSNDSPVYNEQFF. J is TRBJ2-1 and V is TRBV6-5, with D perhaps matching TRBD1 (5 bases). V was trimmed by 5 bases and J by 4 bases, leaving 15 bases between them. Germline values: CDR1 MNHEY, CDR2 SVGAGI. There are 15 residues in the CDR3.

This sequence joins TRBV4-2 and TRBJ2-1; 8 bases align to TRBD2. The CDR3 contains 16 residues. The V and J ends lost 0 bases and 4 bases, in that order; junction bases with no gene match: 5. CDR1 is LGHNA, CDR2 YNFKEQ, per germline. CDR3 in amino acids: CASSQEASGLYNEQFF. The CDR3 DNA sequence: TGTGCCAGCAGCCAAGAGGCTAGCGGGCTTTACAATGAGCAGTTCTTC.